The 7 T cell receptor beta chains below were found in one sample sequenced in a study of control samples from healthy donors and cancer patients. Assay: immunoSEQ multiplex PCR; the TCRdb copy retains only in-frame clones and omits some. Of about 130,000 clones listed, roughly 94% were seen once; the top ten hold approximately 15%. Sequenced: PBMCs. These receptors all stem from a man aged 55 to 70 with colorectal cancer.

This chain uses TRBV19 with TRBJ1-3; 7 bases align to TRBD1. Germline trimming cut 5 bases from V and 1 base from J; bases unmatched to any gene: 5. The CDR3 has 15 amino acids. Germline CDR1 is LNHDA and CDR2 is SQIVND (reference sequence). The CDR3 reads CASSSDRASGNTIYF. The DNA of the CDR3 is TGTGCCAGTAGTTCCGACAGGGCTTCTGGAAACACCATATATTTT.

The DNA of the CDR3 is TGTGCCAGCAGCCCCGGGACAGGGGGCTATGGCTACACCTTC. It translates to CASSPGTGGYGYTF. V gene TRBV4-2 combines with J gene TRBJ1-2; 11 positions agree with TRBD1. This CDR3 region has 14 residues. V shed 4 bases, J shed 4 bases, and the junction held 2 bases outside the gene matches. Germline CDR1 reads LGHNA; CDR2 reads YNFKEQ.

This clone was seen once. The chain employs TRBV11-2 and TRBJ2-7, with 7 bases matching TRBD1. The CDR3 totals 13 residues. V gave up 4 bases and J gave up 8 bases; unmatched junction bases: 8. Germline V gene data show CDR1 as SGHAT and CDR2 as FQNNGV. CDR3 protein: CASSSRQGTKQYF. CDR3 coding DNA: TGTGCCAGCAGCTCCCGACAGGGTACTAAGCAGTACTTC.

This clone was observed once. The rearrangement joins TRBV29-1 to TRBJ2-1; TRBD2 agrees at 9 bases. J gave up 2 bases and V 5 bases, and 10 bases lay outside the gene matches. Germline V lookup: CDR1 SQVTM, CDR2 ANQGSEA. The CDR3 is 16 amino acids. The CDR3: CSVPGGGGDPYNEQFF. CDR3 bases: TGCAGCGTTCCGGGAGGCGGGGGGGACCCCTACAATGAGCAGTTCTTC.

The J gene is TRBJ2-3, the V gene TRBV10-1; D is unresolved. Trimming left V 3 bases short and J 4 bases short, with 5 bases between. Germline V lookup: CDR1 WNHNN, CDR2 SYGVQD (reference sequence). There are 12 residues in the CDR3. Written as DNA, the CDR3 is TGCGCCAGCAGTGACTATTCAGATACGCAGTATTTT. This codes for CASSDYSDTQYF.

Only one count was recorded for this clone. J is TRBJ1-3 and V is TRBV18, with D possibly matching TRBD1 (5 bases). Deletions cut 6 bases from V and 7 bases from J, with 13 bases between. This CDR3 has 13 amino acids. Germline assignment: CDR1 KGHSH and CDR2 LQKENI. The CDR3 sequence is CASSSGEGNTIYF. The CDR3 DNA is TGTGCCAGCTCCTCCGGTGAGGGGAACACCATATATTTT.

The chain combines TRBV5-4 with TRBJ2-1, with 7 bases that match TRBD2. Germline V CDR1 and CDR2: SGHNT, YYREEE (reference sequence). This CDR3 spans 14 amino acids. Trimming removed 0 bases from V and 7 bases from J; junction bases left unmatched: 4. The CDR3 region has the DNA TGTGCCAGCAGCTTGGGGGGGGGACGGAATGAGCAGTTCTTC. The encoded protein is CASSLGGGRNEQFF.